This T cell receptor (beta chain) was identified in a study of OX40 agonist ivuxolimab in advanced cancers. Sequencing was performed with immunoSEQ multiplex PCR; in TCRdb, only in-frame clones are kept and a portion is missing. Counted here are under 85,000 clones, approximately 89% occurring once; the ten biggest clones make up around 0.56%. The sample holds one count of this clone. This CDR3 has 13 residues. Germline V CDR1 and CDR2: SGHTA, FQGNSA. Trimming took 3 bases from V and 4 from J, leaving 9 bases between them. The source is an adult with an advanced solid tumor such as melanoma, head and neck, liver or kidney cancer. Sample: CD4+ or CD8+ T cells sorted from blood, taken in a trial of the OX40 agonist ivuxolimab. The J gene is TRBJ1-1, the V gene TRBV7-2, with a possible D match to TRBD1 (5 bases). CDR3 residues: CASSFRGSTEAFF. The CDR3 DNA follows: TGTGCCAGCAGCTTCCGGGGGAGCACTGAAGCTTTCTTT.